This TCR beta chain is from a study of T cells in Graves' hyperthyroidism and ophthalmopathy. Overall study context: Peripheral blood was drawn at first diagnosis, prior to all treatment. General study points: The model anticipated ophthalmopathy a median around 6 months pre-onset. Most thyroid clonotypes expanded above 0.001 appeared in blood too.

The V gene's germline CDR1 is SGHDT and CDR2 YYEEEE. The length of the CDR3 is 18 residues. Trimming cost V 3 bases and J 3 bases; bases outside gene matches: 14. 9.5 to 10 ml fresh peripheral blood yielded the PBMCs. Note on this clonotype: Its antigen is unknown.

What was amplified from RNA transcripts were TCR beta CDR3 regions. Carried out on the TCR CDR3, a first-round RT-PCR used the HTBI primer set. TCRdb reprocessed the multiplex PCR reads with MiXCR, giving one entry per CDR3 protein. The data contain approximately 350,000 distinct CDR3 sequences, roughly 15% of them seen just once; the ten biggest clones take up 15% to 20%. Sequencing input: blood. The chain joins TRBV5-6 to TRBJ2-7; TRBD2 agrees at 11 bases. The clonotype was recovered from a woman aged 55-70 years with Graves' ophthalmopathy. CDR3 sequence reads: CASSSLSGTSGLNYEQYF. The CDR3 region has the DNA TGTGCCAGCAGCTCCCTGTCGGGGACTAGCGGCCTGAACTACGAGCAGTACTTC.